The clone carrying this T cell receptor (beta chain) was recorded at least ten times. Its antigen is still unknown. RNA transcripts provided the source from which TCR beta CDR3 regions were amplified. First-round RT-PCR with HTBI primers amplified the TCR CDR3 region. TCRdb redid the calling of the multiplex PCR reads with MiXCR, one entry per CDR3 protein. The sample consists of approximately 690,000 distinct CDR3 sequences, roughly 15% of them appearing once. The data belong to a study of T cells in Graves' hyperthyroidism and ophthalmopathy. Study-wide background: Staff took peripheral blood when the initial diagnosis was made, before any treatment began. Study observations and caveats: The blood repertoire included most of the expanded thyroid clonotypes above 0.001.

The sequence came from a woman aged 50 to 60 with Graves' ophthalmopathy. What was sequenced was blood.

The CDR3 here is CASSLREGGETQYF. The CDR3 nucleotides are TGTGCCAGCAGCCTCCGAGAAGGGGGAGAGACCCAGTACTTC. This chain connects TRBV12-3 or TRBV12-4 to TRBJ2-5; tentative D call: TRBD1 (6 bases). The germline V and J ends were trimmed by 6 bases and 4 bases, with 15 bases remaining between them. The CDR3 is made up of 14 amino acids.